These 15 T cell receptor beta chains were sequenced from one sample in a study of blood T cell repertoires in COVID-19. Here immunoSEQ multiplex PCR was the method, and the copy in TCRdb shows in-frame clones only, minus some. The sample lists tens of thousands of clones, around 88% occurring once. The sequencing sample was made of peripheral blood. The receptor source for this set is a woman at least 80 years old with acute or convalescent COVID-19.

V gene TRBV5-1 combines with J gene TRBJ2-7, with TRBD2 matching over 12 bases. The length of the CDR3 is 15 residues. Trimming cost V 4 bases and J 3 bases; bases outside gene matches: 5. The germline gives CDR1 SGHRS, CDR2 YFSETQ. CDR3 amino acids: CASSQTSGSVYEQYF. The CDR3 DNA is TGCGCCAGCAGCCAGACTAGCGGGAGTGTCTACGAGCAGTACTTC.

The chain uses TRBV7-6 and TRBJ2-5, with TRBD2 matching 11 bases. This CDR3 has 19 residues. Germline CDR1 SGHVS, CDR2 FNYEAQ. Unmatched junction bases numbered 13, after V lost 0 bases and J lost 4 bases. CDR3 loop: CASSLAGLGLADPSETQYF. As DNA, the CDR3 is TGTGCCAGCAGCTTAGCGGGGTTGGGACTAGCGGACCCCTCAGAGACCCAGTACTTC.

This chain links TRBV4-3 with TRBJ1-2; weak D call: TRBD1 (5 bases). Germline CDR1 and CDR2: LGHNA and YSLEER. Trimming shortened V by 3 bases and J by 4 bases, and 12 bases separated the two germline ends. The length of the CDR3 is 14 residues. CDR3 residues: CASSQDGDSYGYTF. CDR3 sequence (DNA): TGCGCCAGCAGCCAGGATGGGGACTCCTATGGCTACACCTTC.

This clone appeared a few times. The CDR3 reads CASSQEWTANTGELFF. The CDR3 DNA reads TGTGCCAGCAGCCAAGAATGGACAGCGAACACCGGGGAGCTGTTTTTT. J is TRBJ2-2 and V is TRBV4-2; tentative D call: TRBD1 (6 bases). Germline CDR1 and CDR2: LGHNA and YNFKEQ. V shed 0 bases and J shed 0 bases, with 8 bases lying between them. CDR3 length: 16 amino acids.

The DNA of the CDR3 is TGTGCCAGTAGCCCCGGGACAGGGGGCTTCGGTGAAAAACTGTTTTTT. Protein sequence: CASSPGTGGFGEKLFF. The V call is TRBV19, the J call TRBJ1-4; 12 bases fit TRBD1. J gave up 7 bases and V 6 bases, and 9 bases lay outside the gene matches. The germline V gene encodes CDR1 LNHDA and CDR2 SQIVND (reference sequence). The CDR3 runs to 16 residues.

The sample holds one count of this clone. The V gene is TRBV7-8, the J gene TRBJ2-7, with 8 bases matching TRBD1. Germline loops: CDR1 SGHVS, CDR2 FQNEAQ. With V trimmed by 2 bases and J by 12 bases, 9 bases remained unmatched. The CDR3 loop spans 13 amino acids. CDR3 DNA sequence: TGTGCCAGCAGCTTACCCGGACAGGGAAGGGCGTACTTC. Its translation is CASSLPGQGRAYF.

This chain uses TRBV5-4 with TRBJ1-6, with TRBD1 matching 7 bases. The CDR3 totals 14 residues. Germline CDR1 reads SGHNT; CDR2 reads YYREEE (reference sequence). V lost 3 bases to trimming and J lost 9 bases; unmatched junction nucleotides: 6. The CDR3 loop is CASSYDREASPLHF. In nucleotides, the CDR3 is TGTGCCAGCAGCTATGACAGGGAAGCTTCACCCCTCCACTTT.

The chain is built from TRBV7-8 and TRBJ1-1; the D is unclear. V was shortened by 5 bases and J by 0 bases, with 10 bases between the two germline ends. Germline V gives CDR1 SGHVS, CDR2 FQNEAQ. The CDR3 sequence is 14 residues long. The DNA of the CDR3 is TGTGCCAGCAGCCCTATATCGTTGAACACTGAAGCTTTCTTT. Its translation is CASSPISLNTEAFF. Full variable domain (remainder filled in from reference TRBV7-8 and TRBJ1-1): GAGVSQSPRYKVAKRGQDVALRCDPISGHVSLFWYQQALGQGPEFLTYFQNEAQLDKSGLPSDRFFAERPEGSVSTLKIQRTQQEDSAVYLCASSPISLNTEAFFGQGTRLTVV.

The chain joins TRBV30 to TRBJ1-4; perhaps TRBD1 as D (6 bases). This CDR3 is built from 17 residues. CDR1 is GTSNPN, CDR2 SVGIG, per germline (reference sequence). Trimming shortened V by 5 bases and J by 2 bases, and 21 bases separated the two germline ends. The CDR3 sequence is CAWGAGGVSATNEKLFF. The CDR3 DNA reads TGTGCCTGGGGTGCTGGGGGCGTATCTGCTACTAATGAAAAACTGTTTTTT.

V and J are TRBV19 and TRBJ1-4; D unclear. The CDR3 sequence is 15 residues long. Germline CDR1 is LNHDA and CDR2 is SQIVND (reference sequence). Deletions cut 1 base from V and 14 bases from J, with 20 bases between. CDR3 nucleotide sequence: TGTGCCAGTAGTATAGGGAGGGCATTCTCCTCGCCGCTGTTTTTT. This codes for CASSIGRAFSSPLFF.

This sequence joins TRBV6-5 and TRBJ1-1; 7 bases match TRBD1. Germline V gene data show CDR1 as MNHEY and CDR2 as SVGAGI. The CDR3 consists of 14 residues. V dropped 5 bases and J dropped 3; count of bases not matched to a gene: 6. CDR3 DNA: TGTGCCAGCAGTAGACAAACAGGGGACACTGAAGCTTTCTTT. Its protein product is CASSRQTGDTEAFF.

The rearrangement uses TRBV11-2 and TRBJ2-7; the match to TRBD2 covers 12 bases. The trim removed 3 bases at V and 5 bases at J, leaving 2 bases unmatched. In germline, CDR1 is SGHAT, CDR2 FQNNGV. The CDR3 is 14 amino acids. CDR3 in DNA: TGTGCCAGCAGCTTGAGGACTAGCGGGAACGAGCAGTACTTC. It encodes CASSLRTSGNEQYF.

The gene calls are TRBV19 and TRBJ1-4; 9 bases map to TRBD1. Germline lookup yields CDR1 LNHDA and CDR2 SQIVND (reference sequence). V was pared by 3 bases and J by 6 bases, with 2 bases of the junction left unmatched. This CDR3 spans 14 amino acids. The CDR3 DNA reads TGTGCCAGTAGTATCTGGGACAGGGATGAAAAACTGTTTTTT. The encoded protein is CASSIWDRDEKLFF.

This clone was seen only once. CDR3: CASSLGSGPPTDTQYF. In nucleotides, the CDR3 is TGTGCCAGCAGTTTAGGTAGCGGCCCACCTACAGATACGCAGTATTTT. The chain recombines TRBV28 with TRBJ2-3, with TRBD2 as a possible D gene (6 bases). Germline CDR1 reads MDHEN; CDR2 reads SYDVKM. V was cut by 2 bases and J by 3 bases, with 15 bases left in between. The CDR3 spans 16 residues.

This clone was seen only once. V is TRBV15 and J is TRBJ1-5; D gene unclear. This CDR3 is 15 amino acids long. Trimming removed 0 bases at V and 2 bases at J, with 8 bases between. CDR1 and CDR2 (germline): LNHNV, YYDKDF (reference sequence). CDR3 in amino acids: CATSREPEGNQPQHF. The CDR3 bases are TGTGCCACCAGCAGAGAACCGGAGGGCAATCAGCCCCAGCATTTT.